Below are 3 T cell receptor beta chains sequenced from a single sample in a study of neurological immune-mediated disorders (dated by TCRdb to the late 2010s). Libraries were built with 5' RACE. Reads for this sample came from an Illumina HiSeq 2500. TCRdb trimmed public reads at Q25 via fastp, called clones via MiXCR and kept in-frame beta chains. Rows merge per CDR3 protein into single entries with the most common DNA and genes. Recorded for this sample are around 28,000 distinct CDR3 sequences; around 2.5% of them occurred a single time. The ten largest clones add up to approximately 2.2% of the sample. The specimen sequenced was PBMCs. All receptors derive from a woman aged 45-65 years with multiple sclerosis.

This clonotype came up a few times. This rearrangement joins TRBV20-1 to TRBJ2-1; no clear D gene. The length of the CDR3 is 15 residues. Germline loops: CDR1 DFQATT, CDR2 SNEGSKA (reference sequence). Trimming cost V 5 bases and J 1 base, with 15 bases left between them. The CDR3 loop reads CSASRPDGSYNEQFF. The DNA for the CDR3 is TGCAGTGCTTCCCGACCCGACGGTTCCTACAATGAGCAGTTCTTC.

This clonotype was seen more than once but under ten times. J is TRBJ1-6 and V is TRBV12-3 or TRBV12-4, with D possibly matching TRBD1 (6 bases). Trimming stripped 7 bases from V and 3 bases from J, with 13 bases between. This CDR3 comprises 15 residues. Written as DNA, the CDR3 is TGTGCCAGCACCCACACAGGGATCTATAATTCACCCCTCCACTTT. Encoded protein: CASTHTGIYNSPLHF.

This clonotype was seen ten or more times. The rearrangement uses TRBV7-6 and TRBJ1-1, with D perhaps TRBD1 (6 bases). The CDR3 has 18 residues. The V end was cut by 3 bases, the J end by 0 bases, with 20 bases between. CDR1 is SGHVS and CDR2 is FNYEAQ in the germline V gene. CDR3 sequence reads: CASSFNRLDSYLNTEAFF. The CDR3 coding sequence is TGTGCCAGCAGCTTCAACCGCCTGGACAGTTACCTGAACACTGAAGCTTTCTTT. The variable domain in full, with the rest retrieved from reference TRBV7-6 and TRBJ1-1, is GAGVSQSPRYKVTKRGQDVALRCDPISGHVSLYWYRQALGQGPEFLTYFNYEAQQDKSGLPNDRFSAERPEGSISTLTIQRTEQRDSAMYRCASSFNRLDSYLNTEAFFGQGTRLTVV.